These 7 T cell receptor beta chains originate from one sample sequenced in a study of T-cell reconstitution after alpha-beta-depleted transplantation in children. Library preparation (for TCRbeta) was performed with unique molecular identifiers. MiXCR, run by TCRdb on the PCR reads, gives a single entry per CDR3 protein. This sample has approximately 91,000 distinct CDR3 sequences, with roughly 8.8% found just once. The input for sequencing was PBMCs from the stem cell graft donor, taken from the stem cell graft. The receptors originated from a human donor who donated a stem cell graft to a child with congenital amegakaryocytic thrombocytopenia.

In this sample, this clonotype turned up many times. The V gene is TRBV28, the J gene TRBJ1-1; no clear D gene. This CDR3 region has 12 residues. V was cut by 4 bases and J by 7 bases, with 10 bases left in between. Germline V gives CDR1 MDHEN, CDR2 SYDVKM. CDR3 bases: TGTGCCAGCAGTTCGGCAGAGATTGAAGCTTTCTTT. This translates into CASSSAEIEAFF.

In its sample, this clonotype was seen many times. CDR3 loop: CASSSDRYSGNTIYF. The DNA for the CDR3 is TGCGCCAGCAGCTCGGACAGGTACTCTGGAAACACCATATATTTT. The chain links TRBV5-1 to TRBJ1-3, with 7 bases matching TRBD1. CDR3 length: 15 amino acids. Germline V lookup: CDR1 SGHRS, CDR2 YFSETQ. V lost 3 bases, J lost 0 bases, and 3 bases stayed unmatched.

This clonotype was seen at least ten times. The chain's CDR3 is CASSLSWGTYEQYF. Here the CDR3 DNA reads TGTGCCAGCAGTTTATCCTGGGGGACCTACGAGCAGTACTTC. The rearrangement uses TRBV27 and TRBJ2-7, with D tentatively TRBD1 or TRBD2 (5 bases each). V lost 0 bases and J 2 bases, leaving 8 bases between the germline ends. Germline-derived CDR1 and CDR2 are MNHEY and SMNVEV (reference sequence). CDR3 length: 14 amino acids.

This clonotype was detected many times. The chain carries TRBV20-1 and TRBJ1-5; no reliable D call. The CDR3 loop spans 12 amino acids. Trimming removed 3 bases from V and 7 bases from J, with 10 bases in between. Looked up from germline, CDR1 is DFQATT and CDR2 is SNEGSKA (reference sequence). As DNA, the CDR3 is TGCAGTGCTAGCGGCAGAATGCAGCCCCAGCATTTT. It encodes CSASGRMQPQHF.

This clonotype was seen many times. This chain connects TRBV29-1 to TRBJ2-5, with 9 bases fitting TRBD1. CDR1 SQVTM and CDR2 ANQGSEA come from the germline V gene. The CDR3 runs 17 residues. After removal of 1 base from V and 2 bases from J, the junction contained 11 bases not matched to a gene. The CDR3 nucleotides read TGCAGCGTTGAAGGGCCCCGACAGGGGGTAGGTCAAGAGACCCAGTACTTC. Translating gives CSVEGPRQGVGQETQYF.

This clonotype was observed many times. V gene TRBV20-1 combines with J gene TRBJ2-7; 11 bases fit TRBD2. V was clipped by 6 bases and J by 2 bases; unmatched bases: 9. Per the germline V gene, CDR1 is DFQATT and CDR2 is SNEGSKA (reference sequence). The CDR3 is 15 amino acids. CDR3 region: CSAYDPTSGTYEQYF. DNA of the CDR3: TGCAGTGCGTACGACCCGACTAGCGGGACCTACGAGCAGTACTTC.

As for this clonotype: A single base separates this from a much larger clone, so it may be a read error. The chain links TRBV5-8 to TRBJ2-5; D is undetermined. The germline gives CDR1 SGHTS, CDR2 YDEGEE. CDR3 length: 13 residues. Here the CDR3 reads CARSLDMEETQYF. The CDR3 DNA reads TGTGCCAGGAGCTTGGATATGGAAGAGACCCAGTACTTC.